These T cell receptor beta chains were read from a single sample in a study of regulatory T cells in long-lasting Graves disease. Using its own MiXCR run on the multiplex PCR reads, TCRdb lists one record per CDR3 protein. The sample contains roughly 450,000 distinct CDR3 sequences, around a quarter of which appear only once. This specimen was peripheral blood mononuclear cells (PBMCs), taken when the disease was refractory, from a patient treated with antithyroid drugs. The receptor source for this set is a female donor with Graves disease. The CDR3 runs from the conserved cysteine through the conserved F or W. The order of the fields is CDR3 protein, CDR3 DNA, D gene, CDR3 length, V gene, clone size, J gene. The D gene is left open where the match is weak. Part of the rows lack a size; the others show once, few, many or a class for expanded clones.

CDR3: CASSPGGRAVNSPLHF
DNA: TGTGCCAGCAGTCCGGGGGGCAGGGCGGTTAATTCACCCCTCCACTTT
D: NA
length: 16
V: TRBV12-3/TRBV12-4
size: many
J: TRBJ1-6

CDR3: CASISNSYGYTF
DNA: TGTGCCAGCATAAGCAACAGCTATGGCTACACCTTC
D: NA
length: 12
V: TRBV2
size: many
J: TRBJ1-2

CDR3: CASSIIYGDEQYF
DNA: TGTGCCAGTAGTATAATTTACGGCGACGAGCAGTACTTC
D: NA
length: 13
V: TRBV19
size: few
J: TRBJ2-7

CDR3: CASSLLGRGAGKETQYF
DNA: TGTGCCAGCAGTTTATTAGGCAGAGGGGCAGGAAAAGAGACCCAGTACTTC
D: NA
length: 17
V: TRBV27
size: many
J: TRBJ2-5

CDR3: CAISRSSGSYEQYF
DNA: TGTGCCATCAGTAGGTCTAGCGGGAGCTACGAGCAGTACTTC
D: TRBD2
length: 14
V: TRBV10-3
size: many
J: TRBJ2-7

CDR3: CASSSSGGQRGTQYF
DNA: TGTGCCAGCAGTTCCTCGGGGGGACAACGAGGGACCCAGTACTTC
D: NA
length: 15
V: TRBV6-2/TRBV6-3
size: few
J: TRBJ2-5

CDR3: CSARTSGRLETQYF
DNA: TGCAGTGCTAGGACTAGCGGGAGATTAGAGACCCAGTACTTC
D: TRBD2
length: 14
V: TRBV20-1
size: NA
J: TRBJ2-5

CDR3: CASSFLGSGRATDTQYF
DNA: TGTGCCAGCAGCTTCCTCGGTAGCGGGAGGGCAACAGATACGCAGTATTTT
D: TRBD2
length: 17
V: TRBV11-2
size: NA
J: TRBJ2-3

CDR3: CASWNRGLEPQHF
DNA: TGTGCCAGCTGGAACAGGGGGCTGGAGCCCCAGCATTTT
D: TRBD1
length: 13
V: TRBV6-1
size: few
J: TRBJ1-5

CDR3: CASSLRGTGAYEQYF
DNA: TGTGCCAGCAGCTTAAGGGGGACAGGGGCGTACGAGCAGTACTTC
D: TRBD1
length: 15
V: TRBV7-6
size: many
J: TRBJ2-7

CDR3: CSVERGVGDTQYF
DNA: TGCAGCGTTGAACGAGGGGTGGGGGATACGCAGTATTTT
D: NA
length: 13
V: TRBV29-1
size: few
J: TRBJ2-3

CDR3: CASSPLGDSGRTQYF
DNA: TGTGCCAGCAGCCCACTGGGGGACAGCGGACGGACCCAGTACTTC
D: TRBD1
length: 15
V: TRBV28
size: many
J: TRBJ2-5

CDR3: CSAQGGQGAAKNIQYF
DNA: TGCAGTGCTCAGGGGGGACAGGGGGCGGCCAAAAACATTCAGTACTTC
D: TRBD1
length: 16
V: TRBV20-1
size: many
J: TRBJ2-4

CDR3: CASSPAQGELSYRPQHF
DNA: TGTGCCAGCAGTCCTGCGCAGGGGGAGTTGAGCTATCGGCCCCAGCATTTT
D: TRBD1
length: 17
V: TRBV6-1
size: many
J: TRBJ1-5

CDR3: CAWSVGQGINEQYF
DNA: TGTGCCTGGAGTGTTGGACAGGGGATTAACGAGCAGTACTTC
D: TRBD1
length: 14
V: TRBV30
size: few
J: TRBJ2-7

CDR3: CASSLEARGRLEQYF
DNA: TGTGCCAGCAGCTTGGAGGCCAGGGGACGTCTCGAGCAGTACTTC
D: NA
length: 15
V: TRBV5-4
size: few
J: TRBJ2-7

CDR3: CASSEATFVGGGRADTQYF
DNA: TGTGCCAGCAGTGAAGCTACGTTTGTTGGAGGAGGGCGAGCTGATACGCAGTATTTT
D: NA
length: 19
V: TRBV6-1
size: NA
J: TRBJ2-3

CDR3: CSARDLRGLAGEGEQFF
DNA: TGCAGTGCTAGAGATCTAAGGGGACTAGCGGGAGAAGGTGAGCAGTTCTTC
D: TRBD2
length: 17
V: TRBV20-1
size: NA
J: TRBJ2-1

CDR3: CASSSLTGSAYNSPLHF
DNA: TGTGCCAGCAGTTCGCTAACAGGGTCTGCCTATAATTCACCCCTCCACTTT
D: NA
length: 17
V: TRBV27
size: few
J: TRBJ1-6

CDR3: CSAAKPDLGYTF
DNA: TGCAGTGCCGCCAAACCCGATCTTGGCTACACCTTC
D: NA
length: 12
V: TRBV20-1
size: NA
J: TRBJ1-2

CDR3: CAWSVAGSGQPQHF
DNA: TGTGCCTGGAGTGTCGCAGGGTCGGGGCAGCCCCAGCATTTT
D: NA
length: 14
V: TRBV30
size: few
J: TRBJ1-5

CDR3: CASSQGTVNEKLFF
DNA: TGTGCCAGCAGCCAAGGGACAGTTAATGAAAAACTGTTTTTT
D: TRBD1
length: 14
V: TRBV4-3
size: NA
J: TRBJ1-4

CDR3: CSVEAPQETQYF
DNA: TGCAGCGTTGAGGCTCCCCAAGAGACCCAGTACTTC
D: NA
length: 12
V: TRBV29-1
size: NA
J: TRBJ2-5

CDR3: CASSFGTSGDEQYF
DNA: TGCGCCAGCAGCTTCGGGACTAGCGGCGACGAGCAGTACTTC
D: TRBD2
length: 14
V: TRBV5-1
size: few
J: TRBJ2-7

CDR3: CASSLSLLAGVRETQYF
DNA: TGTGCCAGCAGCTTAAGTCTACTAGCGGGAGTAAGAGAGACCCAGTACTTC
D: TRBD2
length: 17
V: TRBV7-2
size: many
J: TRBJ2-5

CDR3: CASSQSSASATYEQYF
DNA: TGTGCCAGCAGCCAATCCTCGGCTAGCGCGACTTACGAGCAGTACTTC
D: NA
length: 16
V: TRBV16
size: many
J: TRBJ2-7

CDR3: CASSWGQGAGEQYF
DNA: TGTGCCAGCAGTTGGGGGCAGGGGGCGGGTGAGCAGTACTTC
D: TRBD1
length: 14
V: TRBV6-2/TRBV6-3
size: few
J: TRBJ2-7

CDR3: CAWSVLGMNTEAFF
DNA: TGTGCCTGGAGTGTATTGGGCATGAACACTGAAGCTTTCTTT
D: NA
length: 14
V: TRBV30
size: few
J: TRBJ1-1

CDR3: CASSLAWRETQYF
DNA: TGTGCCAGCAGCTTAGCCTGGCGAGAGACCCAGTACTTC
D: NA
length: 13
V: TRBV7-2
size: many
J: TRBJ2-5

CDR3: CASSLRVPGGTEAFF
DNA: TGCGCCAGCAGCTTGCGTGTCCCAGGTGGGACTGAAGCTTTCTTT
D: NA
length: 15
V: TRBV5-1
size: many
J: TRBJ1-1

CDR3: CASSLIRHEQYF
DNA: TGTGCCAGCAGTTTAATCCGCCACGAGCAGTACTTC
D: NA
length: 12
V: TRBV12-3/TRBV12-4
size: many
J: TRBJ2-7

CDR3: CASSKGQGNEKLFF
DNA: TGTGCCAGCAGCAAGGGACAGGGGAATGAAAAACTGTTTTTT
D: TRBD1
length: 14
V: TRBV7-9
size: NA
J: TRBJ1-4

CDR3: CASSQDRSGDGYTF
DNA: TGCGCCAGCAGCCAAGATAGGTCCGGGGACGGCTACACCTTC
D: NA
length: 14
V: TRBV4-3
size: many
J: TRBJ1-2

CDR3: CASSLSLGNQPQHF
DNA: TGTGCCAGCAGTTTGAGTTTGGGCAATCAGCCCCAGCATTTT
D: NA
length: 14
V: TRBV12-3/TRBV12-4
size: many
J: TRBJ1-5

CDR3: CASSPLGGRLNIQYF
DNA: TGTGCCAGCAGCCCATTGGGGGGTCGTTTAAACATTCAGTACTTC
D: NA
length: 15
V: TRBV5-8
size: NA
J: TRBJ2-4

CDR3: CASSPWGTQNTGELFF
DNA: TGTGCCAGCTCACCATGGGGAACGCAGAACACCGGGGAACTGTTTTTT
D: NA
length: 16
V: TRBV18
size: NA
J: TRBJ2-2

CDR3: CASSRRGSGTGELFF
DNA: TGTGCCAGCAGTAGGAGGGGTTCGGGCACCGGGGAGCTGTTTTTT
D: NA
length: 15
V: TRBV6-1
size: NA
J: TRBJ2-2

CDR3: CASSLRAGFTEAFF
DNA: TGTGCCAGCAGTTTAAGGGCAGGGTTCACTGAAGCTTTCTTT
D: NA
length: 14
V: TRBV12-3/TRBV12-4
size: NA
J: TRBJ1-1

CDR3: CATGGDQPQHF
DNA: TGTGCCACGGGGGGGGATCAGCCCCAGCATTTT
D: NA
length: 11
V: TRBV10-3
size: few
J: TRBJ1-5

CDR3: CASRTGGALSGANVLTF
DNA: TGTGCCAGCAGGACAGGGGGAGCACTATCTGGGGCCAACGTCCTGACTTTC
D: TRBD1
length: 17
V: TRBV6-1
size: NA
J: TRBJ2-6

CDR3: CASSLPAAQEIYEQYF
DNA: TGTGCCAGCTCATTACCGGCGGCTCAGGAAATCTACGAGCAGTACTTC
D: NA
length: 16
V: TRBV18
size: few
J: TRBJ2-7

CDR3: CASSIFGTSKASSYNSPLHF
DNA: TGTGCCAGTAGTATTTTTGGGACGTCGAAAGCTAGCTCCTATAATTCACCCCTCCACTTT
D: NA
length: 20
V: TRBV19
size: NA
J: TRBJ1-6

CDR3: CASSSWTGQETQYF
DNA: TGTGCCAGCAGCTCGTGGACAGGGCAAGAGACCCAGTACTTC
D: TRBD1
length: 14
V: TRBV7-9
size: many
J: TRBJ2-5

CDR3: CASSGLAASYEQYF
DNA: TGTGCCAGCAGTGGGCTAGCGGCCTCCTACGAGCAGTACTTC
D: TRBD2
length: 14
V: TRBV6-1
size: many
J: TRBJ2-7

CDR3: CSGRTGSLTNTEAFF
DNA: TGCAGCGGGAGGACAGGGTCTCTAACGAACACTGAAGCTTTCTTT
D: TRBD1
length: 15
V: TRBV29-1
size: NA
J: TRBJ1-1